Listed here are 22 T cell receptor beta chains from one sample, sequenced in a study of patients and donors after allogeneic stem cell transplantation. Each CDR3 protein gets one entry after TCRdb re-called the RT-PCR reads with MiXCR. This table has 150,000 to 200,000 distinct CDR3 sequences, 24% appearing once. The sample was blood, either unsorted or a sorted T cell fraction (not recorded which). All receptors come from a human donor who was either an allogeneic HSCT recipient or a stem cell or donor lymphocyte infusion donor (not recorded which). It is not recorded whose cells these are; they may come from a transplant donor.

Only a few counts were recorded for this clonotype. This chain links TRBV3-1 with TRBJ1-2; 7 bases align to TRBD1. Germline V gene data show CDR1 as LGHDT and CDR2 as YNNKEL (reference sequence). CDR3 length: 20 residues. Unmatched junction bases numbered 20, after V lost 4 bases and J lost 0 bases. CDR3 amino acids: CASSPPGGGRTGEANYGYTF. CDR3 nucleotides: TGTGCCAGCAGCCCGCCAGGTGGTGGGCGAACAGGGGAGGCTAACTATGGCTACACCTTC. The whole variable domain, filled in from reference TRBV3-1 and TRBJ1-2, reads DTAVSQTPKYLVTQMGNDKSIKCEQNLGHDTMYWYKQDSKKFLKIMFSYNNKELIINETVPNRFSPKSPDKAHLNLHINSLELGDSAVYFCASSPPGGGRTGEANYGYTFGSGTRLTVV.

The chain couples TRBV12-3 or TRBV12-4 to TRBJ2-3; D remains unclear. V was cut by 1 base and J by 6 bases, with 8 bases left in between. This CDR3 is built from 13 residues. In nucleotides, the CDR3 is TGTGCCAGCAGTTTAGACCGTCAGGATACGCAGTATTTT. Protein: CASSLDRQDTQYF.

A few counts support this clonotype. J is TRBJ1-6 and V is TRBV11-3, with D hard to call. The CDR3 totals 14 residues. Germline values: CDR1 SGHNT, CDR2 YENEEA. Trimming took off 2 bases at V and 7 bases at J, with 9 bases between the two ends. CDR3 protein: CASSLILENSPLHF. CDR3 coding DNA: TGTGCCAGCAGCTTAATTCTAGAGAATTCACCCCTCCACTTT.

The V call is TRBV20-1, the J call TRBJ2-2, with D possibly being TRBD1 (6 bases). The CDR3 is 14 residues long. V lost 1 base and J 4 bases, leaving 10 bases between the germline ends. Looked up from germline, CDR1 is DFQATT and CDR2 is SNEGSKA (reference sequence). CDR3 bases: TGCAGTGCTAGAGTCCAGGGGAGCACCGGGGAGCTGTTTTTT. Its translation is CSARVQGSTGELFF.

This clonotype was seen a few times. The rearrangement links TRBV7-9 to TRBJ1-1; D gene uncertain. Germline V CDR1 and CDR2: SEHNR, FQNEAQ (reference sequence). This CDR3 has 13 amino acids. The V end lost 4 bases, the J end lost 4 bases, and 10 bases lay between the germline ends. Here the CDR3 reads CASSSQEGTEAFF. Written as DNA, the CDR3 is TGTGCCAGCAGCTCCCAGGAGGGCACTGAAGCTTTCTTT.

In its sample, this clonotype was seen a few times. This sequence joins TRBV5-1 and TRBJ1-1; D gene ambiguous. The CDR3 has 14 amino acids. Germline values: CDR1 SGHRS, CDR2 YFSETQ. The V gene lost 4 bases and the J gene lost 1 base, with 11 bases spanning the gap. CDR3 sequence: CASSMGNPNTEAFF. CDR3 nucleotide sequence: TGCGCCAGCAGCATGGGTAACCCGAACACTGAAGCTTTCTTT.

The V call is TRBV12-3 or TRBV12-4, the J call TRBJ1-4, with a possible D match to TRBD1 (5 bases). CDR3 size: 14 residues. The V end was cut by 6 bases, the J end by 0 bases, with 8 bases between. The CDR3 loop reads CASRRDPTNEKLFF. The CDR3 region has the DNA TGTGCCAGCAGAAGGGACCCAACTAATGAAAAACTGTTTTTT.

The rearrangement joins TRBV20-1 to TRBJ1-5, with TRBD1 identical over 7 bases. CDR1 and CDR2 (germline): DFQATT, SNEGSKA (reference sequence). This CDR3 spans 13 amino acids. The ends lost 2 bases at V and 5 bases at J; junction bases unmatched: 3. Written as DNA, the CDR3 is TGCAGTGCTAGAAAGGGGGCGGATCAGCCCCAGCATTTT. Translation gives CSARKGADQPQHF.

The V gene is TRBV12-3 or TRBV12-4, the J gene TRBJ1-6, with D unresolved. This CDR3 is 14 amino acids long. The V end was cut by 8 bases, the J end by 9 bases, with 17 bases between. The CDR3 DNA is TGTGCCAGCCAGGACCTCGTGCAATTTTCACCCCTCCACTTT. The encoded protein is CASQDLVQFSPLHF.

The rearrangement uses TRBV10-3 and TRBJ2-2; D uncertain. V was trimmed by 6 bases and J by 5 bases, leaving 10 bases between them. The germline V gene encodes CDR1 ENHRY and CDR2 SYGVKD. There are 13 residues in the CDR3. CDR3 DNA: TGTGCCATCAGCCTAAGATATACCGGGGAGCTGTTTTTT. Its protein is CAISLRYTGELFF.

This clonotype occurred once. The chain joins TRBV29-1 to TRBJ2-7; either TRBD1 or TRBD2 may supply D (5 bases each). The V gene lost 5 bases and the J gene lost 1 base, with 9 bases spanning the gap. The CDR3 covers 12 residues. The germline gives CDR1 SQVTM, CDR2 ANQGSEA. The chain's CDR3 is CSVSWGSYEQYF. CDR3 bases: TGCAGCGTTTCCTGGGGGTCCTACGAGCAGTACTTC.

About this clonotype itself: At one of its ends the junction is not consistent with the germline gene, which may arise from a read error. This chain connects TRBV5-1 to TRBJ2-2; 9 nucleotides line up with TRBD2. The CDR3 length is 14 residues. Germline loops: CDR1 SGHRS, CDR2 YFSETQ. DNA of the CDR3: TGCGCCACCCAGACTAGCGGAGACACCGGGAAGCTGTTTTTT. Protein sequence: CATQTSGDTGKLFF.

This clonotype was seen more than once but under ten times. The chain combines TRBV23-1 with TRBJ1-6; TRBD1 might be the D (5 bases). TRBV23-1 is known as an ORF, though its function is uncertain. V was pared by 0 bases and J by 7 bases, with 10 bases between. CDR3 length: 15 residues. The CDR3, as DNA: TGCGCCAGCAGTCAATCGTGTAGGGGAAATTCACCCCTCCACTTT. Its translation is CASSQSCRGNSPLHF.

This clonotype was seen a handful of times. This chain uses TRBV19 with TRBJ1-5; D not resolved. This CDR3 region has 16 residues. Trimming shortened V by 1 base and J by 8 bases, and 18 bases separated the two germline ends. Looked up from germline, CDR1 is LNHDA and CDR2 is SQIVND (reference sequence). The CDR3 loop is CASSIVSRPIGEPQHF. CDR3 sequence (DNA): TGTGCCAGTAGTATAGTGTCCCGTCCGATCGGGGAGCCCCAGCATTTT.

This clonotype appeared a few times. The V and J genes are TRBV29-1 and TRBJ2-7; D is unclear. CDR3 length: 13 amino acids. Trimming pared 0 bases from V and 5 bases from J, leaving 11 bases between. Per the germline V gene, CDR1 is SQVTM and CDR2 is ANQGSEA. CDR3 in DNA: TGCAGCGTTGAAGATTACTATGGAGACGAGCAGTACTTC. Its protein product is CSVEDYYGDEQYF.

This clonotype was detected only a few times. J is TRBJ2-1 and V is TRBV7-2; a weak D match, TRBD2 (6 bases). V was clipped by 1 base and J by 5 bases, with 9 bases between them. CDR3 length equals 14 residues. Germline lookup yields CDR1 SGHTA and CDR2 FQGNSA. The CDR3 spells CASSLGGVDNEQFF. In nucleotides, the CDR3 is TGTGCCAGCAGCTTAGGCGGGGTGGACAATGAGCAGTTCTTC.

V and J are TRBV20-1 and TRBJ1-2; D is undetermined. Germline-derived CDR1 and CDR2 are DFQATT and SNEGSKA (reference sequence). The CDR3 sequence is 13 residues long. The germline V and J ends were trimmed by 3 bases and 5 bases, with 13 bases remaining between them. The CDR3 sequence is CSARPGVEYGYTF. CDR3 nucleotide sequence: TGCAGTGCTAGGCCCGGGGTGGAATATGGCTACACCTTC.

The chain joins TRBV5-6 to TRBJ2-3, with unresolved D. V dropped 4 bases and J dropped 0 bases, with 6 bases sitting between them. The CDR3 runs to 13 residues. Looked up from germline, CDR1 is SGHDT and CDR2 is YYEEEE. The CDR3 DNA reads as TGTGCCAGCAGCACCGACAGCACAGATACGCAGTATTTT. It encodes CASSTDSTDTQYF.

This clonotype was detected a few times. The V and J genes are TRBV2 and TRBJ2-4, with D perhaps TRBD1 or TRBD2 (5 bases each). Trimming cost V 6 bases and J 0 bases, with 15 bases left between them. This CDR3 has 16 amino acids. In germline, CDR1 is SNHLY, CDR2 FYNNEI. For the CDR3, the DNA is TGTGCCAGCAGAGGCTATACGGGGCTAGCCAAAAACATTCAGTACTTC. This gives the protein CASRGYTGLAKNIQYF. The whole variable domain, remainder taken from reference TRBV2 and TRBJ2-4, is EPEVTQTPSHQVTQMGQEVILRCVPISNHLYFYWYRQILGQKVEFLVSFYNNEISEKSEIFDDQFSVERPDGSNFTLKIRSTKLEDSAMYFCASRGYTGLAKNIQYFGAGTRLSVL.

The CDR3, as DNA: TGTGCCAGCAGCGCCGGGACAGGGATATCGGTCAATGAGCAGTTCTTC. It is translated as CASSAGTGISVNEQFF. This rearrangement joins TRBV7-9 to TRBJ2-1, with 9 bases identical to TRBD1. The germline gives CDR1 SEHNR, CDR2 FQNEAQ (reference sequence). Trimming at V came to 5 bases and at J to 6 bases, leaving 11 bases not matched to a gene. The CDR3 consists of 16 residues.

This clonotype appeared a few times. The J gene is TRBJ1-2, the V gene TRBV5-1; D gene uncertain. The CDR3 runs to 18 residues. Trimming cost V 3 bases and J 4 bases, with 25 bases left between them. Germline CDR1 SGHRS, CDR2 YFSETQ. In DNA, the CDR3 is TGCGCCAGCAGCTCACAATATACCGACCTACATGGCATCTATGGCTACACCTTC. Amino acid sequence: CASSSQYTDLHGIYGYTF.

V gene TRBV12-3 or TRBV12-4 combines with J gene TRBJ1-5; D gene uncertain. CDR3 length equals 13 residues. V lost 1 base, J lost 11 bases, and 12 bases lay in between. Written as DNA, the CDR3 is TGTGCCAGCAGTTTAGGGCCCAGCGGGTCCCAGCATTTT. Translation gives CASSLGPSGSQHF.